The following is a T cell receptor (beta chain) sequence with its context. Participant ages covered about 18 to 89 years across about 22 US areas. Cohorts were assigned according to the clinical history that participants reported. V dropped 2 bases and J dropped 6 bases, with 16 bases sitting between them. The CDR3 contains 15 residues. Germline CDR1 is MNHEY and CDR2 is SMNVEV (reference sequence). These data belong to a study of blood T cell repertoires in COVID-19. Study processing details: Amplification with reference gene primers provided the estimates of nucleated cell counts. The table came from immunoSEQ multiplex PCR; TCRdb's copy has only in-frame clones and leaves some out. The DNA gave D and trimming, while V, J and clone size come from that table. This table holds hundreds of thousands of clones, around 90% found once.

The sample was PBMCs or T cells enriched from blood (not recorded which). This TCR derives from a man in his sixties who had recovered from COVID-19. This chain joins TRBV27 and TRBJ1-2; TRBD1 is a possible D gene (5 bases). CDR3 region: CASSLKREGSHGYTF. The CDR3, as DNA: TGTGCCAGCAGTTTAAAGCGGGAGGGGTCGCATGGCTACACCTTC.